This T cell receptor (beta chain) is drawn from a study of pediatric ulcerative colitis (dated by TCRdb to the late 2010s). A note on the overall study: About seven ulcerative colitis patients had pancolitis and two had left-sided colitis, with histology consistent with ulcerative colitis in all. From nine newly diagnosed, treatment-naive pediatric ulcerative colitis patients and a few non-IBD control children, paired blood and rectal samples were collected. By Pediatric Ulcerative Colitis Activity Index, mild disease was classified in a couple of patients, moderate disease in several and acute severe colitis in three. Overall results and qualifications from the work: Blood-derived T cells may have been included in the rectal pinch biopsies, particularly in patients with overt colitis. Features of the rectal repertoire distinguished controls, mild-moderate colitis patients and acute severe colitis patients, and in acute severe colitis, rectal diversity was reduced because of clonal expansions. Because the repertoires came from total lymphocyte DNA, rare subsets such as regulatory T cells may have patterns that are not reflected. With only four individuals, the healthy control group was small. A couple of patients' blood samples yielded substantially fewer templates for technical reasons and were excluded from blood-rectal overlap analysis. Significantly higher autologous blood-rectal clonal overlap was found in ulcerative colitis patients than in controls, which suggested increased T cell trafficking to inflamed tissue. A couple of rectal CDR3 clonotypes were detected in all ulcerative colitis patients and were not detected in any of the controls.

Through the immunoSEQ TRB Survey service, multiplex V and J primers were used to amplify rearranged CDR3 beta regions from genomic DNA. Survey-level sequencing depth of up to 500,000 reads per sample was used to keep depth equal across samples. The libraries were purified, combined into pools and sequenced with Illumina technology. The original pipeline was this. Productive clonality, sample overlap, pairwise scatters, CDR3 beta length, V/D/J gene usage and productiveness were all assessed with the immunoSEQ online tools. Calculated diversity was defined as the number of unique rearrangements divided by total templates times 100, and Shannon and Simpson indices were additionally computed. For principal component analysis, Z-score normalized data were analyzed with the R prcomp function and the ggbiplot package. Blood-rectal clonal overlap within each subject was quantified with Morisita's index. TCRdb re-hosts the immuneACCESS table, in-frame sequences only. Its copies lack some clones; in the studies checked, an unresolved V gene accounts for under half of them, and the cause for the rest is not known. Clonal size and the V and J genes are those of that table, whereas D and trimming came from the DNA. Present in this sample are under 50,000 clones, more than 60% of which were seen just once. The top ten constitute roughly 3.4% of the sample.

One to two pinch biopsies were taken from the rectum for research during colonoscopy. No immunosuppressive medication had been given to the ulcerative colitis patients before the diagnostic colonoscopy. Rectal biopsies were digested with proteinase K before DNA isolation. The Wizard kit (Promega) was used to extract genomic DNA from blood and intestinal samples. The germline V gene sets CDR1 to SGHRS and CDR2 to YFSETQ. The CDR3 holds 14 amino acids from the cysteine to the phenylalanine. The kept DNA is CDR3 alone, 42 bases in frame from the first base. This clone was observed once. Its target antigen remains unknown. Compared with germline, one end of the junction differs, possibly owing to a read error. Distinct nucleotide sequences in the sample also encode this CDR3.

The chain couples TRBV5-1 to TRBJ1-1; no D gene is confidently identified. This clonotype originated in a girl under 18 with moderate ulcerative colitis. The material sequenced was gut tissue. DNA sequence: TGCGCTAGCAGCTCCGACACCTCTCCCACTGAAGCTTTCTTT. It translates to CASSSDTSPTEAFF.